What follows are 15 T cell receptor beta chains derived from one specimen sequenced in a study of T cell responses to AZD1222 COVID-19 vaccine. Only in-frame clones appear in the TCRdb table, and some are missing; sequencing was by immunoSEQ multiplex PCR. The profile shows 95,000 to 150,000 clones, 70% to 90% of them singletons. The starting material was peripheral blood, obtained on day 0 of AZD1222 vaccination. Receptor source: an adult in good health.

The chain carries TRBV9 and TRBJ2-3; no reliable D call. CDR3 length equals 13 residues. Germline V gene data show CDR1 as SGDLS and CDR2 as YYNGEE. Between the trimmed V and J ends, which lost 3 bases and 0 bases, there was a span of 5 bases. The CDR3 sequence: CASSGTSTDTQYF. The CDR3 DNA is TGTGCCAGCAGCGGCACTAGCACAGATACGCAGTATTTT.

The V call is TRBV7-8, the J call TRBJ1-5, with D unclear. The V gene's germline CDR1 is SGHVS and CDR2 FQNEAQ. There are 13 residues in the CDR3. V was cut by 8 bases and J by 0 bases, with 8 bases left in between. Written as DNA, the CDR3 is TGTGCCAGCCGTTTGAATAGCAATCAGCCCCAGCATTTT. Protein sequence: CASRLNSNQPQHF.

The chain combines TRBV10-1 with TRBJ2-2; D ambiguous. The CDR3 is made up of 11 amino acids. The germline gives CDR1 WNHNN, CDR2 SYGVQD (reference sequence). Trimming left V 8 bases short and J 4 bases short, with 5 bases between. CDR3 loop: CASQSTGELFF. The CDR3 DNA reads TGCGCCAGCCAGAGCACCGGGGAGCTGTTTTTT.

The chain joins TRBV18 to TRBJ1-2, with D unresolved. In germline, CDR1 is KGHSH, CDR2 LQKENI. This CDR3 is built from 12 residues. Trimming pared 3 bases from V and 8 bases from J, leaving 10 bases between. The CDR3 DNA sequence: TGTGCCAGCTCACCGGCTTCGGGGGGCTACACCTTC. Its translation: CASSPASGGYTF.

The rearrangement joins TRBV28 to TRBJ2-5; 10 positions match TRBD2. Germline-derived CDR1 and CDR2 are MDHEN and SYDVKM. With 2 bases clipped from V and 4 bases from J, the junction kept 4 bases outside the gene matches. CDR3 length: 15 amino acids. The CDR3 nucleotides read TGTGCCAGCAGTTTACTAGCGGGGGACCTAGAGACCCAGTACTTC. Amino acid sequence: CASSLLAGDLETQYF.

This rearrangement joins TRBV7-9 to TRBJ2-1; 8 nucleotides match TRBD2. This CDR3 is built from 15 residues. The germline V gene has CDR1 SEHNR and CDR2 FQNEAQ (reference sequence). J lost 10 bases, V lost 2 bases, and 10 bases had no gene match. The CDR3 loop reads CASSLPGTSSGEQFF. As DNA, the CDR3 is TGTGCCAGCAGCTTACCCGGGACTAGTTCGGGCGAGCAGTTCTTC.

The chain employs TRBV6-2 or TRBV6-3 and TRBJ2-3; the D gene is possibly TRBD2 (5 bases). Germline V CDR1 and CDR2: MNHEY, SVGEGT. Trimming removed 7 bases at V and 4 bases at J, with 12 bases between. The CDR3 loop spans 13 amino acids. CDR3 nucleotides: TGTGCCAGCACCCCGGGGTCGGCAGATACGCAGTATTTT. Its translation: CASTPGSADTQYF.

This chain joins TRBV5-1 and TRBJ2-7; D not resolved. V lost 0 bases and J lost 2, with 6 bases in between. Looked up from germline, CDR1 is SGHRS and CDR2 is YFSETQ. This CDR3 region has 13 residues. CDR3 region: CASSLGAPYEQYF. The CDR3 DNA follows: TGCGCCAGCAGCTTGGGGGCCCCCTACGAGCAGTACTTC.

The chain joins TRBV9 to TRBJ1-3, with D uncertain. Deletions cut 7 bases from V and 2 bases from J, with 10 bases between. This CDR3 has 13 residues. CDR1 SGDLS and CDR2 YYNGEE come from the germline V gene. CDR3 DNA sequence: TGTGCCAGCCGCGGGTCCGCTGGAAACACCATATATTTT. This sequence encodes CASRGSAGNTIYF.

The chain carries TRBV5-5 and TRBJ1-4; no firm D call. The CDR3 is made up of 15 amino acids. The ends were cut back, 4 bases at V and 0 bases at J, with 10 bases in the middle. In germline, CDR1 is SGHKS, CDR2 YYEKEE (reference sequence). The CDR3 protein is CASSGSGATNEKLFF. The DNA for the CDR3 is TGTGCCAGCAGCGGCTCCGGGGCAACTAATGAAAAACTGTTTTTT.

This CDR3 reads CASSSDTATYNEQFF. The CDR3 nucleotides are TGCGCCAGCAGCTCGGACACCGCAACCTACAATGAGCAGTTCTTC. The chain carries TRBV5-1 and TRBJ2-1, with a possible D match to TRBD1 (5 bases). CDR1 and CDR2 from the germline V gene are SGHRS and YFSETQ. The CDR3 has 15 amino acids. V lost 3 bases, J lost 2 bases, and 12 bases lay in between.

The rearrangement joins TRBV14 to TRBJ1-2; D call uncertain. Germline CDR1 is SGHDN and CDR2 is FVKESK. The CDR3 contains 13 residues. Trimming took 4 bases from V and 0 from J, leaving 6 bases between them. The CDR3 bases are TGTGCCAGCAGCCCGGGGACTAACTATGGCTACACCTTC. It is translated as CASSPGTNYGYTF.

J is TRBJ2-7 and V is TRBV6-5, with D uncertain. The CDR3 runs 11 residues. Germline CDR1 reads MNHEY; CDR2 reads SVGAGI. V was cut by 10 bases and J by 1 base, with 8 bases left in between. The DNA for the CDR3 is TGTGCCACTCGCAATTCCTACGAGCAGTACTTC. Its protein is CATRNSYEQYF.

The chain is built from TRBV6-5 and TRBJ2-7; 11 bases align to TRBD2. Germline loops: CDR1 MNHEY, CDR2 SVGAGI. This CDR3 is 14 amino acids long. V trimming: 4 bases; J trimming: 5 bases; junction bases outside the gene matches: 4. CDR3 protein: CASSLAGGPDEQYF. Written as DNA, the CDR3 is TGTGCCAGCAGTTTAGCGGGAGGGCCCGACGAGCAGTACTTC.

The rearrangement uses TRBV11-2 and TRBJ1-1; D remains unclear. V dropped 6 bases and J dropped 2 bases, with 7 bases sitting between them. The CDR3 is 12 amino acids. Germline V gene data show CDR1 as SGHAT and CDR2 as FQNNGV. CDR3 region: CASRLINTEAFF. The CDR3 DNA sequence: TGTGCCAGCAGATTGATTAACACTGAAGCTTTCTTT.